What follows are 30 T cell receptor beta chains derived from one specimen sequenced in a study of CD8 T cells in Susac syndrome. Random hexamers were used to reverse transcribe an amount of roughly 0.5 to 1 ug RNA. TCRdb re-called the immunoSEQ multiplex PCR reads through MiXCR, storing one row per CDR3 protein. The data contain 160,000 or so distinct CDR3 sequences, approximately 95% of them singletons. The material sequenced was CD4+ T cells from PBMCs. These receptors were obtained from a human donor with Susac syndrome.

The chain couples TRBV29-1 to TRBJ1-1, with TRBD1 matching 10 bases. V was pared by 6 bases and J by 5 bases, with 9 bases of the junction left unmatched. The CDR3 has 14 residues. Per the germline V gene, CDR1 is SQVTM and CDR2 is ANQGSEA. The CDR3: CSVALGQGETEAFF. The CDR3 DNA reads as TGCAGCGTCGCCCTAGGACAGGGGGAAACTGAAGCTTTCTTT.

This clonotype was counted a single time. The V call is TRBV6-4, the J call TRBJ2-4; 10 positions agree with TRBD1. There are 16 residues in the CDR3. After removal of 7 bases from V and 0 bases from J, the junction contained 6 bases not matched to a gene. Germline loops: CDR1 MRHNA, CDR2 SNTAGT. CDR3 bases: TGTGCCAGCACCGGACAGGGGGTCCCAGCCAAAAACATTCAGTACTTC. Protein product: CASTGQGVPAKNIQYF.

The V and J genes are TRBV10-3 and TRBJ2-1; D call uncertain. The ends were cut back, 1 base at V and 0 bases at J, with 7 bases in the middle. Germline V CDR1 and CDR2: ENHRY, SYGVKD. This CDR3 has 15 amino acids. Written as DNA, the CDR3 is TGTGCCATCAGTGAGTGGCAGAACTCCTACAATGAGCAGTTCTTC. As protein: CAISEWQNSYNEQFF.

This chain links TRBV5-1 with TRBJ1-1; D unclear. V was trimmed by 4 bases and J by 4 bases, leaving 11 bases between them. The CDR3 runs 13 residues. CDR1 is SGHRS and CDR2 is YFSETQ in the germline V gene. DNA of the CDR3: TGCGCCAGCAGCGCTCAGGTGGGCACTGAAGCTTTCTTT. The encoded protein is CASSAQVGTEAFF.

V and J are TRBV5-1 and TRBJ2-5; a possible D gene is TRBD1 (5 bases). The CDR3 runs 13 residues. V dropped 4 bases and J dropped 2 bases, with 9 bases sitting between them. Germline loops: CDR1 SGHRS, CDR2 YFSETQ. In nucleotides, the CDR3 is TGCGCCAGCAGCGGACAAAATCAAGAGACCCAGTACTTC. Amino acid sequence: CASSGQNQETQYF.

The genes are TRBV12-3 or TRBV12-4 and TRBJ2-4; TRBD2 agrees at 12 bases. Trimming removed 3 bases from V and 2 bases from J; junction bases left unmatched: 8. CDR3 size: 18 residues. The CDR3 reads CASSFLAGGQKTKNIQYF. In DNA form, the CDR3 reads TGTGCCAGCAGTTTCCTAGCGGGGGGGCAAAAGACCAAAAACATTCAGTACTTC.

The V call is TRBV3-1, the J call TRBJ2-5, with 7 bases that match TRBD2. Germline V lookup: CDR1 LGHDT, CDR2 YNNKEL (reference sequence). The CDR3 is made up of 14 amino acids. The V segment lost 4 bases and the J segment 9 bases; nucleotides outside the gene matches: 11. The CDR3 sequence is CASSPPLRREAQYF. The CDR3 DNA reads TGTGCCAGCAGCCCTCCCCTCCGTCGGGAGGCCCAGTACTTC.

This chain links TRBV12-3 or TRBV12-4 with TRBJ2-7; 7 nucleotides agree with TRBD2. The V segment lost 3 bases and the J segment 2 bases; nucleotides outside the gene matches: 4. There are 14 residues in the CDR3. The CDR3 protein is CASSFSSGTYEQYF. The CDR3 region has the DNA TGTGCCAGCAGTTTTTCGAGCGGGACCTACGAGCAGTACTTC.

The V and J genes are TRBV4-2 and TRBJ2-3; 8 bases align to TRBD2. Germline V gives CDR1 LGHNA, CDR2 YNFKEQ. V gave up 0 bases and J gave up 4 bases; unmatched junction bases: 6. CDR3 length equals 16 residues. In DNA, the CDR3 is TGTGCCAGCAGCCAAGAAGGGACTAGAGGGGCAGATACGCAGTATTTT. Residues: CASSQEGTRGADTQYF.

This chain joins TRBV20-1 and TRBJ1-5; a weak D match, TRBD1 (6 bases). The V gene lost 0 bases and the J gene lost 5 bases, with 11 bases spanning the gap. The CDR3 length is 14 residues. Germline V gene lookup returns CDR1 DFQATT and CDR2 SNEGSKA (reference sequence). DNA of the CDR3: TGCAGTGCTAGAGATCCCACAGGGCATCAGCCCCAGCATTTT. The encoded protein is CSARDPTGHQPQHF.

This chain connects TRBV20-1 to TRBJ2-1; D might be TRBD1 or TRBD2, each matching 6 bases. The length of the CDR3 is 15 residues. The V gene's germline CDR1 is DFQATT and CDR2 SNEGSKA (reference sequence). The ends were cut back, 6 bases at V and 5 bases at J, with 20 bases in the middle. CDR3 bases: TGCAGTGCCGCTATTAGCCGGGGGCACAACAATGAGCAGTTCTTC. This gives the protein CSAAISRGHNNEQFF.

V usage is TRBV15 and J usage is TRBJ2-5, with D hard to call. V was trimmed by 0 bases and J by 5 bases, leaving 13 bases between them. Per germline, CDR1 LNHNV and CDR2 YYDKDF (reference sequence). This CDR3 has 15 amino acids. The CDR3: CATSRENRARETQYF. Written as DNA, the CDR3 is TGTGCCACCAGCAGAGAGAACCGGGCCCGGGAGACCCAGTACTTC.

The CDR3 sequence is CASSYRGAEAFF. As DNA, the CDR3 is TGTGCCAGCAGCTACCGGGGTGCTGAAGCTTTCTTT. The gene calls are TRBV13 and TRBJ1-1; unclear D gene. The V end was cut by 4 bases, the J end by 6 bases, with 9 bases between. Per germline, CDR1 PRHDT and CDR2 FYEKMQ (reference sequence). CDR3 length: 12 amino acids.

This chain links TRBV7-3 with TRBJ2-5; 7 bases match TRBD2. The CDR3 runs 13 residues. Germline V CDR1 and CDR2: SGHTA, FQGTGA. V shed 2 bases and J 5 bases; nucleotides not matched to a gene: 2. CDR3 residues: CASSLAGDETQYF. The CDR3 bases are TGTGCCAGCAGCTTAGCGGGGGATGAGACCCAGTACTTC.

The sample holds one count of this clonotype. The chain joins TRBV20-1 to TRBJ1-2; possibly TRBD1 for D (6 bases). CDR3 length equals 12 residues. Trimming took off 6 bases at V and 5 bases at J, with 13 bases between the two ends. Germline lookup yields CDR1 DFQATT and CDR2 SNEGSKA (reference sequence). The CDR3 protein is CSAPDRMYGYTF. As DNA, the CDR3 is TGCAGTGCCCCGGACAGAATGTATGGCTACACCTTC.

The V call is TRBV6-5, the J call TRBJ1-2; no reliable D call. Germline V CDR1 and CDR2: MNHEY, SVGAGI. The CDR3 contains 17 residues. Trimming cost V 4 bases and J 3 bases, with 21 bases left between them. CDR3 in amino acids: CASSSFRSGREDYGYTF. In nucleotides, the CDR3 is TGTGCCAGCAGTTCTTTCAGGTCCGGGCGAGAGGACTATGGCTACACCTTC.

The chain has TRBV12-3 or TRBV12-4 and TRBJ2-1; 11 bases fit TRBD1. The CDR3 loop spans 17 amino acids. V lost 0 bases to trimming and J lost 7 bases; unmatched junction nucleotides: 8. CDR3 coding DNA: TGTGCCAGCAGTTTAGCGCTTGGGACAGGGGGTACTAATGAGCAGTTCTTC. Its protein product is CASSLALGTGGTNEQFF.

The chain's CDR3 is CASSLRGLGGRQETQYF. Written as DNA, the CDR3 is TGTGCCAGCAGTCTCCGCGGACTGGGCGGCCGACAAGAGACCCAGTACTTC. The chain combines TRBV6-1 with TRBJ2-5, with D possibly matching TRBD2 (5 bases). The CDR3 loop spans 17 amino acids. Germline V gene sequence: CDR1 MNHNS, CDR2 SASEGT. V was shortened by 5 bases and J by 2 bases, with 21 bases between the two germline ends.

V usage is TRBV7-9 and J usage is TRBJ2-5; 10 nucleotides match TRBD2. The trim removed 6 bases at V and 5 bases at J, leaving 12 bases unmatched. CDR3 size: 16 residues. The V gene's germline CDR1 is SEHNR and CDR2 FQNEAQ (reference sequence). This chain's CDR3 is CASRPSLAGVRETQYF. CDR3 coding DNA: TGTGCCAGCAGACCCTCCCTAGCGGGGGTTCGGGAGACCCAGTACTTC.

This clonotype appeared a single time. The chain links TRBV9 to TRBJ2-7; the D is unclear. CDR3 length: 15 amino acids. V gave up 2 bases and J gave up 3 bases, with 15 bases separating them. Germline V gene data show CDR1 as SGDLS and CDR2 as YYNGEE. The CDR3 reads CASSVDSQPSYEQYF. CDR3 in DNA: TGTGCCAGCAGCGTTGACTCCCAACCTAGCTACGAGCAGTACTTC.

The CDR3 loop reads CSATGESGANVLTF. The CDR3 DNA reads as TGCAGCGCGACGGGGGAGTCTGGGGCCAACGTCCTGACTTTC. V is TRBV29-1 and J is TRBJ2-6; possibly TRBD2 for D (6 bases). Deletions cut 7 bases from V and 1 base from J, with 11 bases between. The CDR3 sequence is 14 residues long. CDR1 and CDR2 (germline): SQVTM, ANQGSEA.

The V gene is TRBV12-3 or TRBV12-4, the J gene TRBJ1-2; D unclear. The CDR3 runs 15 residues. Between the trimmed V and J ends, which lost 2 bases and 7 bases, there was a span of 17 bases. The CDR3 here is CASSLHGNSAGGYTF. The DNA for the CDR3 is TGTGCCAGCAGTTTACACGGGAACTCGGCGGGTGGCTACACCTTC.

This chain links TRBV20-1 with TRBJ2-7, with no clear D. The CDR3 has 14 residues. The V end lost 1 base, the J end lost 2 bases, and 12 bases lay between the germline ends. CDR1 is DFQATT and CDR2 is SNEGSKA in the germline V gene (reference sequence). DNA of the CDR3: TGCAGTGCTAGAGCCCTGGAGAAGGCCTACGAGCAGTACTTC. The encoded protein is CSARALEKAYEQYF.

The CDR3 region has the DNA TGTGCCAGCAGCCAGATCAGGGACAGAGTAAATGGCTACACCTTC. Its protein product is CASSQIRDRVNGYTF. The rearrangement links TRBV3-1 to TRBJ1-2; TRBD1 matches at 7 bases. Germline CDR1 LGHDT, CDR2 YNNKEL (reference sequence). This CDR3 region has 15 residues. Trimming took 3 bases from V and 6 from J; bases not matched to a gene: 10.

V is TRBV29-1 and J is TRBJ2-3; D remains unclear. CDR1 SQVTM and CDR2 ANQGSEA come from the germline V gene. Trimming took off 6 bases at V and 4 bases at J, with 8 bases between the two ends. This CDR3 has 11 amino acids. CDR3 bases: TGCAGCGTAAACAGCCCAGATACGCAGTATTTT. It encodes CSVNSPDTQYF.

Written as DNA, the CDR3 is TGTGCCAGCAGCCAAGCCGGGGGTGGCGAGACCCAGTACTTC. Its protein product is CASSQAGGGETQYF. J is TRBJ2-5 and V is TRBV4-2, with D possibly TRBD2 on 6 matching bases. Per the germline V gene, CDR1 is LGHNA and CDR2 is YNFKEQ. Trimming took 1 base from V and 5 from J, leaving 11 bases between them. The CDR3 consists of 14 residues.

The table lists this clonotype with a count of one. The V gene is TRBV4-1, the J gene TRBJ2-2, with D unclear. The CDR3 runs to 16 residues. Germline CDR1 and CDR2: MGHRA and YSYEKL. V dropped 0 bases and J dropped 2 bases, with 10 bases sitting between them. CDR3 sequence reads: CASSQDEGLNTGELFF. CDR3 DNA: TGCGCCAGCAGCCAAGATGAAGGGTTAAACACCGGGGAGCTGTTTTTT.

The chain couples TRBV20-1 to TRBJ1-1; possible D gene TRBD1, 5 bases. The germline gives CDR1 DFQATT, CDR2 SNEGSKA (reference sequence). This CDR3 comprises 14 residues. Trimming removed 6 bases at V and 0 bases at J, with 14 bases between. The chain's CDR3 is CSARDRRLNTEAFF. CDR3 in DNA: TGCAGTGCCCGGGACCGTCGCTTGAACACTGAAGCTTTCTTT.

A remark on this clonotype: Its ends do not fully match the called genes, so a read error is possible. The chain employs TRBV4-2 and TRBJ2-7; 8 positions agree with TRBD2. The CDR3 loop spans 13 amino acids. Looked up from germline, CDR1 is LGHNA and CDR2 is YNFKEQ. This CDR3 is CASSQESTGTSVF. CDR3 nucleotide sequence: TGTGCCAGCAGCCAAGAGTCAACCGGGACTAGTGTGTTC.

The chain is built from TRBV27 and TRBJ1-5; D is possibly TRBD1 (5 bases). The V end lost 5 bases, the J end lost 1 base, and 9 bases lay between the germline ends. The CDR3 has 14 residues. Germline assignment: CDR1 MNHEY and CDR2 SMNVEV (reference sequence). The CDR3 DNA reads TGTGCCAGCAGTCACCGGGACAGCAATCAGCCCCAGCATTTT. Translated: CASSHRDSNQPQHF.